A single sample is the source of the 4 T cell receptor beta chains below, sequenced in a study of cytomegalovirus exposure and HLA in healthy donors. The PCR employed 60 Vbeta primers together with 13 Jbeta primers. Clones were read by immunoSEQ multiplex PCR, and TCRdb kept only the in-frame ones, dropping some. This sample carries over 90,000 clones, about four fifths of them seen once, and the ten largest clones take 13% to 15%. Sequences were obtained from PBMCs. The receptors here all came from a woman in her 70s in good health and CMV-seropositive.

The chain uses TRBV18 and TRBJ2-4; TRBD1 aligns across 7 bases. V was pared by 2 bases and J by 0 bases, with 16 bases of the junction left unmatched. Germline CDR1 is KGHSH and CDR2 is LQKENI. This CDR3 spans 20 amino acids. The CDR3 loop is CASSPAGTDTRRLAKNIQYF. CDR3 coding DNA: TGTGCCAGCTCACCAGCCGGGACAGACACGCGCAGACTAGCCAAAAACATTCAGTACTTC.

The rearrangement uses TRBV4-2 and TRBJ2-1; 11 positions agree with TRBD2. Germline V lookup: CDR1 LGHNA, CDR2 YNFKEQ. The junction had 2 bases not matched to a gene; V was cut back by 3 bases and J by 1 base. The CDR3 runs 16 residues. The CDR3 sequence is CASSHPSGGSYNEQFF. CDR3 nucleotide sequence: TGTGCCAGCAGCCACCCTAGCGGGGGGTCCTACAATGAGCAGTTCTTC.

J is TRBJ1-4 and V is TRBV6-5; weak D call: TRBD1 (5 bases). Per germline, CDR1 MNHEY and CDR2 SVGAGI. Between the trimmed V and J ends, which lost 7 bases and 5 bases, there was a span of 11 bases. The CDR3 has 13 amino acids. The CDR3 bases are TGTGCCAGCATACGACAGTTAAATGAAAAACTGTTTTTT. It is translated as CASIRQLNEKLFF.

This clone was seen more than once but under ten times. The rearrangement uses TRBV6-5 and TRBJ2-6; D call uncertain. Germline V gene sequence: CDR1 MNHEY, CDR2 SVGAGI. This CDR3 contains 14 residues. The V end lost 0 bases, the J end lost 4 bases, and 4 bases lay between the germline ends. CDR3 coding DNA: TGTGCCAGCAGTTACTCGTTAGGGGCCAACGTCCTGACTTTC. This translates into CASSYSLGANVLTF.